Listed below are T cell receptor beta chains from one sample, sequenced in a study of blood T cell repertoires in COVID-19. Sequencing used immunoSEQ multiplex PCR; TCRdb keeps in-frame clones, though not all of them. Of 250,000 to 350,000 clones listed, more than 85% were seen once; the top ten hold about 0.8%. The sequenced material came from peripheral blood. The receptors derive from a man aged 25-45 years with acute or convalescent COVID-19. Both conserved end residues are part of each CDR3.

>TRBV20-1|TRBJ1-2
CSARADYGYTF
>TRBV28|TRBJ1-4
CASSSGAATNEKLFF
>TRBV19|TRBJ2-3
CASSIDRTGGPDTQYF
>TRBV6-5|TRBJ2-3
CASSSPSRSDTQYF
>TRBV10-1|TRBJ2-7
CASPRQGNYLFGYYEQYF
>TRBV30|TRBJ2-3
CAWSVQTDTQYF
>TRBV5-1|TRBJ2-5
CASSVTSGKETQYF
>TRBV3-1/TRBV3-2|TRBJ1-3
CASRTGVGNTIYF
>TRBV2|TRBJ1-5
CASSASGVEPQHF
>TRBV6-6|TRBJ2-2
CASKGDTGELFF
>TRBV5-4|TRBJ2-1
CASSTREGPEQFF
>TRBV30|TRBJ1-5
CAWCHGGNQPQHF
>TRBV2|TRBJ1-4
CASSEARDEKLFF
>TRBV5-1|TRBJ2-1
CASSWAGQGSGEQFF
>TRBV7-9|TRBJ2-7
CASSPAGITYEQYF
>TRBV29-1|TRBJ1-1
CSALTGGTNTEAFF
>TRBV19|TRBJ1-2
CASSTVPNYGYTF
>TRBV19|TRBJ2-7
CASRRDRGTDEQYF
>TRBV28|TRBJ2-7
CASRGPLASYEQYF
>TRBV5-8|TRBJ2-7
CASSGGTGGLIEQYF
>TRBV28|TRBJ1-2
CASSVGLGAARGNYGYTF
>TRBV5-1|TRBJ1-5
CASSPNQPQHF
>TRBV6-5|TRBJ1-1
CASSYARLLNTEAFF
>TRBV5-1|TRBJ2-5
CASSPRAGTETQYF
>TRBV6-2/TRBV6-3|TRBJ2-3
CASSFSGVKADTQYF
>TRBV28|TRBJ1-5
CASSFRRKGQPQHF
>TRBV4-1|TRBJ1-2
CASSQGQEYGYTF
>TRBV9|TRBJ1-1
CASSGYGPTTEAFF
>TRBV28|TRBJ2-7
CASRDSVGGGISHEQYF
>TRBV30|TRBJ1-5
CAWSVGTGVSNQPQHF
>TRBV6-5|TRBJ2-7
CASSYSRVEEQYF
>TRBV5-1|TRBJ2-7
CASSLGTGPYEQYF
>TRBV5-1|TRBJ2-3
CASSEGTDTQYF
>TRBV7-3|TRBJ1-5
CASSLGTGVGQPQHF
>TRBV6-6|TRBJ2-1
CASNGQGLQFF
>TRBV5-1|TRBJ2-7
CASSLATGVNYEQYF
>TRBV18|TRBJ2-3
CASSPAYLSTDTQYF
>TRBV9|TRBJ2-2
CASSVVTGSTGELFF
>TRBV2|TRBJ1-6
CALSRVNSPLHF